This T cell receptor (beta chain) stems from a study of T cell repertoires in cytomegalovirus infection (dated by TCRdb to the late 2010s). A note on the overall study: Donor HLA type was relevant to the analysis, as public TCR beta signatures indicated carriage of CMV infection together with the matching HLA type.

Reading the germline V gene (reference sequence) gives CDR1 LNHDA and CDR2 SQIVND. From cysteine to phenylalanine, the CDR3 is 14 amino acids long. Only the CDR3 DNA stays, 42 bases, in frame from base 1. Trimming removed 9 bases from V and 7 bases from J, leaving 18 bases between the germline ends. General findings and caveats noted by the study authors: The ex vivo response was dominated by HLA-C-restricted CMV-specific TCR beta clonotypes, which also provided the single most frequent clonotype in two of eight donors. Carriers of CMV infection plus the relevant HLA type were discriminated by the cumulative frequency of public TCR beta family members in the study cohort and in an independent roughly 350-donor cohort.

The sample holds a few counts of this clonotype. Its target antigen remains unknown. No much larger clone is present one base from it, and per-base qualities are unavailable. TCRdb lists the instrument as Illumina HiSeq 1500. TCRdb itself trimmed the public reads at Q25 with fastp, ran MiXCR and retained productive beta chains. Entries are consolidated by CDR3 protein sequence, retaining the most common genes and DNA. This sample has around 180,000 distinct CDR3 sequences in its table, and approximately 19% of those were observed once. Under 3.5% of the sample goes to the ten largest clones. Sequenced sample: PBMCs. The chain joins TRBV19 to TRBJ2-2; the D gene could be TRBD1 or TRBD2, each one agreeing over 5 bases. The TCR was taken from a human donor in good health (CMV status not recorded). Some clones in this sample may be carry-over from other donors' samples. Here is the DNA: TGTGCCAGCGCCGGGACCGCCAGTAGCGGGGAGCTGTTTTTT. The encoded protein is CASAGTASSGELFF.